The clone carrying this T cell receptor (beta chain) was seen once. A J-beta primer mix and a sample-barcoded 5' primer were used in a second PCR of roughly 7 to 12 cycles. TCRdb redid the calling of the 5' RACE reads with MiXCR, one entry per CDR3 protein. Here the sample spans hundreds of thousands of distinct CDR3 sequences, roughly 26% being singletons. V was pared by 3 bases and J by 1 base, with 2 bases of the junction left unmatched. The CDR3 is 16 amino acids. Germline loops: CDR1 SGHNT, CDR2 YYREEE (reference sequence). This sample was included in a study of blood T cells in healthy people across ages.

The genes are TRBV5-4 and TRBJ2-2; TRBD2 agrees at 11 bases. The clonotype was recovered from a woman over 75 in good health. The sequenced material came from blood. This CDR3 is CASSSGLAGNTGELFF. In DNA, the CDR3 is TGTGCCAGCAGCTCAGGACTAGCGGGGAACACCGGGGAGCTGTTTTTT.